Listed here is a single T cell receptor beta chain. A second PCR, run for roughly 7 to 11 cycles, used a sample-barcoded 5' primer plus a J-beta primer mix. Every molecule of cDNA carried a tag from a template-switch adaptor with 12 random nucleotides. TCRdb reprocessed the 5' RACE reads with MiXCR, giving one entry per CDR3 protein. The sample has roughly 1.9 million distinct CDR3 sequences, about 39% seen once. The sample comes from a study of blood T cells in healthy people across ages. Donors ranged from about 6 to 90 years old and were healthy Caucasians in Russia. Trimming stripped 5 bases from V and 8 bases from J, with 12 bases between. CDR3 size: 12 residues. Germline V gives CDR1 SGHTA, CDR2 FQGNSA.

This clonotype was obtained from a human donor in good health. Sequenced material: blood. This sequence joins TRBV7-2 and TRBJ1-2; D not certain. The CDR3 region is CASSSAPKGYTF. The DNA for the CDR3 is TGTGCCAGCAGCAGCGCCCCAAAAGGCTACACCTTC.